A single count supports the clone carrying this T cell receptor beta chain. Antigen: not known. Healthy bone marrow donors formed the donor group. The data were obtained in a study of cytomegalovirus exposure and HLA in healthy donors. The primer mix had 60 Vbeta and 13 Jbeta primers. Sequencing was performed with immunoSEQ multiplex PCR; in TCRdb, only in-frame clones are kept and a portion is missing. This table has some 120,000 clones, around 83% appearing once. The CDR3 loop spans 16 amino acids. The germline CDR1 and CDR2 sequences are SGHAT and FQNNGV. V was pared by 0 bases and J by 2 bases, with 14 bases between. Study findings and constraints: In a later analysis, at a false discovery rate of 0.05, roughly 17,000 TCR beta sequences were associated with HLA alleles. Indistinguishable V segments such as TRBV6-2 and TRBV6-3 were excluded.

The rearrangement uses TRBV11-2 and TRBJ2-7, with D perhaps TRBD1 (6 bases). This clonotype was sampled from a man between 25 and 39 years old in good health and CMV-seropositive. Source material: PBMCs. The CDR3 loop is CASSLEYGTNPYEQYF. The DNA for the CDR3 is TGTGCCAGCAGCTTAGAGTACGGGACAAACCCCTACGAGCAGTACTTC.